This T cell receptor (beta chain) derives from a study of blood T cell repertoires in COVID-19. Study background: Whether acute or convalescent, the COVID-19 samples came from the United States, Italy and Spain. Sources were T cells, B-cell-depleted T cells, or PBMCs; the material itself was cDNA or gDNA.

The V end was cut by 2 bases, the J end by 7 bases, with 6 bases between. Germline assignment: CDR1 KGHSH and CDR2 LQKENI. The CDR3 has 13 amino acids. The assay was immunoSEQ multiplex PCR, and TCRdb's table has in-frame clones only and misses some. This sample yields 150,000 to 200,000 clones, of which around 81% are seen a single time; more than 10% belongs to the top ten. This receptor was obtained from a woman older than 75 with COVID-19, enrolled during active disease. The sequencing sample was made of peripheral blood. This sequence joins TRBV18 and TRBJ1-6; D possibly corresponds to TRBD1 (6 bases). CDR3 amino acids: CASSPTGNSPLHF. The CDR3 DNA reads TGTGCCAGCTCACCAACAGGGAATTCACCCCTCCACTTT.